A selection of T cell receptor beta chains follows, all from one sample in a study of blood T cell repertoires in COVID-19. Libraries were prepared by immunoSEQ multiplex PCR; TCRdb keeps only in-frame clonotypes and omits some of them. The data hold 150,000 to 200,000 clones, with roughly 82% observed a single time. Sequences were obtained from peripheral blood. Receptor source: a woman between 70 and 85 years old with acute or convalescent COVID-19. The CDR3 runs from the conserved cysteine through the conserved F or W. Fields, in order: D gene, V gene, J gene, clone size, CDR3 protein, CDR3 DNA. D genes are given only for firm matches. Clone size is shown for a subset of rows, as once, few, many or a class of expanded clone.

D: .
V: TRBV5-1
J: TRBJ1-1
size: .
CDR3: CASSSQIVNTEAFF
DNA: TGCGCCAGCAGCAGCCAAATTGTGAACACTGAAGCTTTCTTT

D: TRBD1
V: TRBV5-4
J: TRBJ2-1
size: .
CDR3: CASSRNDRAEQFF
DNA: TGTGCCAGCAGCCGGAACGACAGGGCTGAGCAGTTCTTC

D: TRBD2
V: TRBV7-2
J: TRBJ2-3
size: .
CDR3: CASSPALAGVVDTQYF
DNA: TGTGCCAGCAGCCCGGCACTAGCGGGAGTGGTAGATACGCAGTATTTT

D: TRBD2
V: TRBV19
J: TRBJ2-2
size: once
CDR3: CASSIGLDTGELFF
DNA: TGTGCCAGTAGTATTGGACTAGACACCGGGGAGCTGTTTTTT

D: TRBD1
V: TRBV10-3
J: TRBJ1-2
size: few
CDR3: CAISAYGTESIYGYTF
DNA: TGTGCCATCAGTGCCTACGGGACAGAGTCTATCTATGGCTACACCTTC

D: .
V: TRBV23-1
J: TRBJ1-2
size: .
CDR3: CASSPVYGYTF
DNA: TGCGCCAGCAGTCCAGTCTATGGCTACACCTTC

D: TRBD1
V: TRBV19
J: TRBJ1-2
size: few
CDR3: CASSTDRGNGYTF
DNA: TGTGCCAGTAGTACCGACAGGGGTAACGGCTACACCTTC

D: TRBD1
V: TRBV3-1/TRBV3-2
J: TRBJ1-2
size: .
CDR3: CATSQGDYGYTF
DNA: TGTGCCACCTCCCAGGGGGACTATGGCTACACCTTC

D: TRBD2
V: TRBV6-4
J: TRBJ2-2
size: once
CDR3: CASSGKAGSGTGELFF
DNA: TGTGCCAGCAGTGGAAAAGCGGGATCGGGCACCGGGGAGCTGTTTTTT

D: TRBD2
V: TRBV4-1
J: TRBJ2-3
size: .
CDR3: CASSPSAERGKDTQYF
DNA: TGCGCCAGCAGCCCAAGCGCGGAGCGGGGAAAAGATACGCAGTATTTT

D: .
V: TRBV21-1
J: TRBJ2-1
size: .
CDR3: CASSNKVAGGCDEQFF
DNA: TGTGCCAGCAGCAATAAGGTGGCGGGAGGTTGCGATGAGCAGTTCTTC

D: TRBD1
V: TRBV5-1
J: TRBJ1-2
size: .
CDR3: CASSLVGTDRGDGYTF
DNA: TGCGCCAGCAGCTTGGTGGGGACGGACAGGGGTGATGGCTACACCTTC

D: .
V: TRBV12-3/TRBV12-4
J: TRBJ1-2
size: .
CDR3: CASSLRGSGYTF
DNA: TGTGCCAGCAGTTTAAGGGGCTCGGGCTACACCTTC

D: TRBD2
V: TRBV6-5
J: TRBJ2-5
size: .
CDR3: CASKLAGGPQETQYF
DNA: TGTGCCAGCAAACTAGCGGGAGGGCCTCAGGAGACCCAGTACTTC

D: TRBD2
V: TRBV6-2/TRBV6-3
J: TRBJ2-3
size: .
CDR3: CASSQSGGLGAQYF
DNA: TGTGCCAGCAGTCAAAGCGGGGGACTGGGGGCGCAGTATTTT

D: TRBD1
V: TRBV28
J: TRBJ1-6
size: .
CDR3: CASSRQGHNSPLHF
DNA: TGTGCCAGCAGCCGACAGGGCCATAATTCACCCCTCCACTTT

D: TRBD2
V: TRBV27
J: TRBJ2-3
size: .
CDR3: CASSPYAGGRDTQYF
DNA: TGTGCCAGCAGTCCCTACGCGGGGGGGCGAGATACGCAGTATTTT

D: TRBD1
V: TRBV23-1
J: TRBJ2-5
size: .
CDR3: CASRRLGDRGGQETQYF
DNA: TGCGCCAGTCGCCGTTTAGGGGACAGGGGCGGTCAAGAGACCCAGTACTTC

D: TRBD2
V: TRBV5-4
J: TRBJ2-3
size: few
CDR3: CASSLLAGGSTDTQYF
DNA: TGTGCCAGCAGCTTACTAGCGGGGGGCTCCACAGATACGCAGTATTTT

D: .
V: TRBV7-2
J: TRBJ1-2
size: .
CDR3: CASTWGGAGTSYGYTF
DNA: TGTGCCAGCACCTGGGGAGGCGCGGGAACAAGCTATGGCTACACCTTC

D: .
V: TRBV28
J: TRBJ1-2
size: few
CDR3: CASRPQGINYGYTF
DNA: TGTGCCAGCAGACCACAGGGAATTAACTATGGCTACACCTTC

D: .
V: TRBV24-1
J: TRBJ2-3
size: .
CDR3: CATSDPSSADTQYF
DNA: TGTGCCACCAGTGATCCCTCGAGTGCAGATACGCAGTATTTT

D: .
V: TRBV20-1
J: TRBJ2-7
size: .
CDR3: CSASRPLASYEQYF
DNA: TGCAGTGCTAGTAGGCCACTAGCTTCCTACGAGCAGTACTTC

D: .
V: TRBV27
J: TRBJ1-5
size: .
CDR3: CASSLRWGGVNYQPQHF
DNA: TGTGCCAGCAGTTTAAGATGGGGGGGGGTAAACTATCAGCCCCAGCATTTT

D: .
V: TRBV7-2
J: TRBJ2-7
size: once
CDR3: CASSLAGSAEQYF
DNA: TGTGCCAGCAGCTTAGCGGGGAGCGCCGAGCAGTACTTC